These T cell receptor beta chains were read from a single sample in a study of T cell repertoires in cytomegalovirus infection. Antigens of these TCRs are unknown. TCRdb re-called the reads through MiXCR, storing one row per CDR3 protein. Of around 300,000 distinct CDR3 sequences listed, approximately 22% are singletons. The material was cultured PBMCs, obtained from culture after CMV antigen stimulation. These receptors were obtained from a human donor in good health (CMV status not recorded). Some clones in this sample may be carry-over from other donors' samples. Each CDR3 is given with its conserved first and last residue. Fields, in order: clone size, D gene, V gene, J gene, CDR3 DNA, CDR3 protein. D genes are given only for firm matches. A row's size may be missing; if present it is once, few, many or a size class.

>many|TRBD2|TRBV7-2|TRBJ2-1
TGTGCCAGCAGCTTGCTAGCGGGAGATTTCGATGAGCAGTTCTTC
CASSLLAGDFDEQFF
>NA|TRBD2|TRBV12-3/TRBV12-4|TRBJ2-7
TGTGCCAGCAGTTTCCTAGCGGGAGAGGGGTACGAGCAGTACTTC
CASSFLAGEGYEQYF
>few|NA|TRBV6-5|TRBJ1-3
TGTGCCAGCAGTTACTCGACGAGCTCTGGAAACACCATATATTTT
CASSYSTSSGNTIYF
>many|TRBD1|TRBV7-2|TRBJ2-5
TGTGCCAGCACGCGGGGACAGGGGTTGGAAGAGACCCAGTACTTC
CASTRGQGLEETQYF
>many|TRBD1|TRBV7-2|TRBJ1-2
TGTGCCAGCAGCTTAGTTGCAGGGGGCAACTATGGCTACACCTTC
CASSLVAGGNYGYTF
>NA|NA|TRBV20-1|TRBJ2-7
TGCAGTGCTAGCCGGGTCTACGAGCAGTACTTC
CSASRVYEQYF
>many|NA|TRBV3-1|TRBJ2-3
TGTGCCAGCAGCCAAGGAGTTGGGGGACGAACGCAGTATTTT
CASSQGVGGRTQYF
>NA|NA|TRBV30|TRBJ1-1
TGTGCCTGGAGTGACCAGAACACTGAAGCTTTCTTT
CAWSDQNTEAFF
>NA|NA|TRBV27|TRBJ2-2
TGTGCCAGCAGTTTTACAATCGGGGAGCTGTTTTTT
CASSFTIGELFF
>many|NA|TRBV12-3/TRBV12-4|TRBJ2-1
TGTGCCAGCACCCAAAAAACAGGTTACAATGAGCAGTTCTTC
CASTQKTGYNEQFF
>few|NA|TRBV28|TRBJ2-3
TGTGCCAGCAGTTTTGGGGTGGAAGATACGCAGTATTTT
CASSFGVEDTQYF
>NA|TRBD2|TRBV6-2/TRBV6-3|TRBJ2-5
TGTGCCAGCAGTACCGCAAGCGGGAGGGGGGAGACCCAGTACTTC
CASSTASGRGETQYF
>NA|TRBD1|TRBV19|TRBJ1-4
TGTGCCAGTAGTTTTACGGGACAGCCTATTAATGAAAAACTGTTTTTT
CASSFTGQPINEKLFF
>few|NA|TRBV7-2|TRBJ2-7
TGTGCCAGCAGCTTTGGGGGAAAGGACGAGCAGTACTTC
CASSFGGKDEQYF
>NA|NA|TRBV7-2|TRBJ2-1
TGTGCCAGCAGCTTATTAGGGGATGAGCAGTTCTTC
CASSLLGDEQFF
>NA|NA|TRBV12-3/TRBV12-4|TRBJ1-5
TGTGCCAGCAGCCAAACACTTTGGAGCAATCAGCCCCAGCATTTT
CASSQTLWSNQPQHF
>NA|NA|TRBV29-1|TRBJ2-1
TGCAGCGTTGACCCGAGAGAACAGGGAAATGAGCAGTTCTTC
CSVDPREQGNEQFF
>NA|NA|TRBV6-2/TRBV6-3|TRBJ2-1
TGTGCCAGCAGTGCACGACTTGCTGAGCAGTTCTTC
CASSARLAEQFF
>NA|NA|TRBV4-1|TRBJ2-3
TGCGCCAGCAGCCAAGCGCTAGTCACAGATACGCAGTATTTT
CASSQALVTDTQYF
>NA|NA|TRBV12-3/TRBV12-4|TRBJ2-7
TGTGCCAGCAGCCCAAGCGCGTCCTACGAGCAGTACTTC
CASSPSASYEQYF
>NA|TRBD1|TRBV6-6|TRBJ2-5
TGTGCCAGCAGTCGACTTTCCGGGACAGGGTGGGAGACCCAGTACTTC
CASSRLSGTGWETQYF
>few|TRBD1|TRBV6-2/TRBV6-3|TRBJ1-1
TGTGCCAGCAGCCCCACAGGGGTCCCTGAAGCTTTCTTT
CASSPTGVPEAFF
>once|TRBD1|TRBV5-1|TRBJ1-1
TGCGCCAGCAGCTTGGTAGGGACAGGGGTGGCGGACACTGAAGCTTTCTTT
CASSLVGTGVADTEAFF
>few|NA|TRBV20-1|TRBJ1-4
TGCAGTGCTAGTGATCAACGGCTTAATGAAAAACTGTTTTTT
CSASDQRLNEKLFF
>NA|TRBD1|TRBV6-2/TRBV6-3|TRBJ2-7
TGTGCCAGCAGTTCGGACAGGGGGCCAGAATACGAGCAGTACTTC
CASSSDRGPEYEQYF
>many|TRBD1|TRBV6-5|TRBJ2-5
TGTGCCAGCAAATTGGGGACAGGGGGCATGAAGACCCAGTACTTC
CASKLGTGGMKTQYF
>NA|NA|TRBV20-1|TRBJ2-1
TGCAGTGCTAACGCGGACAGCCGGCGGGGAAGGAGCTCCTACAATGAGCAGTTCTTC
CSANADSRRGRSSYNEQFF
>NA|NA|TRBV4-3|TRBJ2-1
TGCGCCAGCAGCCACCTCAGGCGGGGTAATGAGCAGTTCTTC
CASSHLRRGNEQFF
>NA|TRBD2|TRBV4-1|TRBJ2-1
TGCGCCAGCAGCCAAGATCTAGCGGAGACCTACAATGAGCAGTTCTTC
CASSQDLAETYNEQFF
>NA|NA|TRBV12-3/TRBV12-4|TRBJ2-2
TGTGCCAGCAGCCCCCGAGGGGGGGCGAACACCGGGGAGCTGTTTTTT
CASSPRGGANTGELFF
>few|NA|TRBV12-5|TRBJ1-1
TGTGCTAGTGGTCGACAGATGAACACTGAAGCTTTCTTT
CASGRQMNTEAFF
>NA|NA|TRBV5-5|TRBJ2-3
TGTGCCAGCAGCGGGGAGCAGCGGAGCACAGATACGCAGTATTTT
CASSGEQRSTDTQYF
>NA|TRBD1|TRBV29-1|TRBJ2-1
TGCAGCGTTGCTCCGGGACAGTTCAACAATGAGCAGTTCTTC
CSVAPGQFNNEQFF
>few|NA|TRBV6-6|TRBJ1-2
TGTGCCAGCACGCATTCCAAGGTTAACGGCTACACCTTC
CASTHSKVNGYTF
>NA|TRBD2|TRBV11-2|TRBJ2-1
TGTGCCAGCAGCTTTGGCGGGAGTAACTACAATGAGCAGTTCTTC
CASSFGGSNYNEQFF
>few|TRBD2|TRBV2|TRBJ2-1
TGTGCCAGCAGTGGGGTAGGACTAGCGGGAGTCAATGAGCAGTTCTTC
CASSGVGLAGVNEQFF
>many|NA|TRBV7-2|TRBJ1-2
TGTGCCAGCAGCTACGACAGGAACTATGGCTACACCTTC
CASSYDRNYGYTF
>once|TRBD2|TRBV11-2|TRBJ2-5
TGTGCCAGCAGCTTAGATTCCAGCGGGAGGTTCCACCAAGAGACCCAGTACTTC
CASSLDSSGRFHQETQYF
>many|NA|TRBV14|TRBJ2-7
TGTGCCAGCAGCCAAGAGCATGCTGGGGGTGCCTCCTACGAGCAGTACTTC
CASSQEHAGGASYEQYF
>once|NA|TRBV12-3/TRBV12-4|TRBJ2-2
TGTGCCAGCAGGGAGGGGACATTGAACACCGGGGAGCTGTTTTTT
CASREGTLNTGELFF
>NA|NA|TRBV6-2/TRBV6-3|TRBJ2-3
TGTGCCAGCAGTTACGATCACCGGGACCTCACAGATACGCAGTATTTT
CASSYDHRDLTDTQYF
>NA|TRBD1|TRBV14|TRBJ2-5
TGTGCCAGCAGCCCCCGACAGGGGCGGATCCTAGAAGAGACCCAGTACTTC
CASSPRQGRILEETQYF